These 3 T cell receptor beta chains came from one sample sequenced in a study of naive and memory T cell subsets. An equimolar mix of two oligonucleotides served as the beta constant-region primer for TRBC1 and TRBC2. TCRdb passed the UMI-ligation and nested PCR reads through MiXCR, listing each CDR3 protein once. This sample has tens of thousands of distinct CDR3 sequences, with around 13% found just once. Specimen: central memory CD4+ T cells from blood. These receptors all stem from a human donor in good health.

The chain carries TRBV7-2 and TRBJ2-7, with D maybe TRBD2 (6 bases). Germline values: CDR1 SGHTA, CDR2 FQGNSA. The CDR3 runs 13 residues. Trimming stripped 5 bases from V and 5 bases from J, with 13 bases between. In nucleotides, the CDR3 is TGTGCCAGCAGCCCGACTAGTTCCCACGAGCAGTACTTC. Translating it yields CASSPTSSHEQYF. Full variable domain (missing parts from reference TRBV7-2 and TRBJ2-7): GAGVSQSPSNKVTEKGKDVELRCDPISGHTALYWYRQSLGQGLEFLIYFQGNSAPDKSGLPSDRFSAERTGGSVSTLTIQRTQQEDSAVYLCASSPTSSHEQYFGPGTRLTVT.

This clonotype was found many times. The genes are TRBV6-2 or TRBV6-3 and TRBJ2-1; D possibly corresponds to TRBD2 (5 bases). Germline-derived CDR1 and CDR2 are MNHEY and SVGEGT. The CDR3 extends over 12 amino acids. Trimming shortened V by 6 bases and J by 7 bases, and 10 bases separated the two germline ends. CDR3 loop: CASSSGFNEQFF. Here the CDR3 DNA reads TGTGCCAGCAGCTCGGGGTTTAATGAGCAGTTCTTC.

The chain uses TRBV12-3 or TRBV12-4 and TRBJ1-6, with D possibly being TRBD1 (6 bases). The CDR3 loop spans 17 amino acids. Trimming took off 4 bases at V and 4 bases at J, with 17 bases between the two ends. In nucleotides, the CDR3 is TGTGCCAGCAGTTGGGGCACACAGGGACCTTATAATTCACCCCTCCACTTT. Translation: CASSWGTQGPYNSPLHF.